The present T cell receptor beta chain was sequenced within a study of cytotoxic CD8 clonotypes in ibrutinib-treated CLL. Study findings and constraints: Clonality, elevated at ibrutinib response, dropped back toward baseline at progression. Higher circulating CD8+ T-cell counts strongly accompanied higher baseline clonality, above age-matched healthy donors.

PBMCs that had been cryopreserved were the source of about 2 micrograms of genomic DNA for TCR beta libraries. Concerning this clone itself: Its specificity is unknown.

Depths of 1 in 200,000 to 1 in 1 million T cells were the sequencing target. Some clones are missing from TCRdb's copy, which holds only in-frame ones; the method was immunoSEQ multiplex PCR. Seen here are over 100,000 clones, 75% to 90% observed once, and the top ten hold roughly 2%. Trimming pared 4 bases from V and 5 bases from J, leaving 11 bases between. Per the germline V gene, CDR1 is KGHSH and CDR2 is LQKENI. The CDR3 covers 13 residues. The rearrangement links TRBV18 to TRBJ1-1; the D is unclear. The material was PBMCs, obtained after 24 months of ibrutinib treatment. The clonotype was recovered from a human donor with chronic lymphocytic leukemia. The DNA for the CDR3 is TGTGCCAGCTCACTGGACCCTGGGACTGAAGCTTTCTTT. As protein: CASSLDPGTEAFF.